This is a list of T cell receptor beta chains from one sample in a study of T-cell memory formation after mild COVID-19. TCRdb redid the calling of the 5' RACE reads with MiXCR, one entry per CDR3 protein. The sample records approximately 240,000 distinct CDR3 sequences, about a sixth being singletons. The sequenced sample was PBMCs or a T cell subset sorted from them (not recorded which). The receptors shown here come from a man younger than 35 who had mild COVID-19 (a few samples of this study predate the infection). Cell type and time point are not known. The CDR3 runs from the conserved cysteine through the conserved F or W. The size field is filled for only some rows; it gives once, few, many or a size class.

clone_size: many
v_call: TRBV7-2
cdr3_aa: CASSTRQGEVEAFF

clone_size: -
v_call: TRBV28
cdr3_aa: CASSLPQVSQPQHF

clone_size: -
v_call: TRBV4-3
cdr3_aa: CASSFEKGNTGELFF

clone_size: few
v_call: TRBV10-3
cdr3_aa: CASSRSGTSGGNEQFF

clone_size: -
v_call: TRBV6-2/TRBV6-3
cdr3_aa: CAKNPGLGPMNTEAFF

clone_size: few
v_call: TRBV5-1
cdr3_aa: CASSLVPQAGNTIYF

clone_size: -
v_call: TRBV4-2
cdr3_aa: CASSLGEAGEQYF

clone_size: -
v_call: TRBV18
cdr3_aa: CASSPPGRGASYNEQFF

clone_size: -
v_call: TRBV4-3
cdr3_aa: CASSQDYKTDYGYTF

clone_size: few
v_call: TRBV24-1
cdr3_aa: CATSDPPPNLGGYNEQFF

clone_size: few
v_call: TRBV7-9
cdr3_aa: CASSLSSGPQETQYF

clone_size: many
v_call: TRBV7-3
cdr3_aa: CASSAMGTGELFF

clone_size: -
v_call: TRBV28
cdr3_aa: CASSLYDRVRTADEKLFF

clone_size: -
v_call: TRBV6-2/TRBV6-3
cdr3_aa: CASSQTLAKNIQYF

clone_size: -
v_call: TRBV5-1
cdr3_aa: CASSFGGSPLHF

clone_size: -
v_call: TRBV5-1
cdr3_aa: CASSLAGQVTYNEQFF

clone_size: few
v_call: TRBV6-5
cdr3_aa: CASSRTAGNTIYF

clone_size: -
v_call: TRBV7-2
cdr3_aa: CASRGQVGTDTQYF

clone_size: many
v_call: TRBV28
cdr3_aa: CASSLGLGNTGELFF

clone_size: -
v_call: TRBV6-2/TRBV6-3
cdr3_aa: CASSYKGQQNTEAFF

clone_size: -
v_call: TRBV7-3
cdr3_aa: CASYGYTF

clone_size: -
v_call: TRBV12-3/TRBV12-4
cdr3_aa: CASSQLQGTIYF

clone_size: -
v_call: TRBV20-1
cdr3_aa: CSASGGVNQPQHF

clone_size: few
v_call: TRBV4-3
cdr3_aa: CASSQEGAPGNTIYF

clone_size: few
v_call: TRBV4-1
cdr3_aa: CASSQAQAGVGTSSTDTQYF

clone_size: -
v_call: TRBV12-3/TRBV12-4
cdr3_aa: CASSLMGTNTEAFF

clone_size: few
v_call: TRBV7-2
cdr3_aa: CASSRGTFMNTEAFF

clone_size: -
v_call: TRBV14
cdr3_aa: CASSQRRGVRETQYF

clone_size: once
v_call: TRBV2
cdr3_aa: CASSGGVYEQFF

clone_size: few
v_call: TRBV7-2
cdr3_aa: CASSLVAVYNEQFF

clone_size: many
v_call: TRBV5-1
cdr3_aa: CASKGSGGTADTQYF

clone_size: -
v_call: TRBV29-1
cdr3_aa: CSVEDPAPTDTQYF

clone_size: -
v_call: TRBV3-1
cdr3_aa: CASSQPVTGTENEKLFF

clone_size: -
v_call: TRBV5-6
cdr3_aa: CASSLVRGSTLETQYF

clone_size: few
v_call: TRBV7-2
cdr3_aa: CATTNGGRLDTQYF

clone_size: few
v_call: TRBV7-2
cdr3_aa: CASSLDVVVEQFF

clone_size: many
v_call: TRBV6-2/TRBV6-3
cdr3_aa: CASSYRAAGGYYEQYF

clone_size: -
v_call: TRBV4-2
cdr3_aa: CASSQEGRNGEQYF

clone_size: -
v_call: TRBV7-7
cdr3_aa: CASSLGGRRGYNEQFF

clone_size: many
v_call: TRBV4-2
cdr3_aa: CASSHPSGRDTQYF

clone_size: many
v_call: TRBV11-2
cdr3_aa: CASSSGAKNIQYF

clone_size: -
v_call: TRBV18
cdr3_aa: CASSPNGPTYGYTF

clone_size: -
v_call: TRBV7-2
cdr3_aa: CASGGNNQPQHF

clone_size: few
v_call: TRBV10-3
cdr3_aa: CAIVDNASGRGNTQYF

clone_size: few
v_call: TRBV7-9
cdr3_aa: CASSSNSGQKAFF

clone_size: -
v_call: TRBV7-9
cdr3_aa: CATGTDQETQYF

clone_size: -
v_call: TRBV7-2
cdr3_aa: CASSLGLAGGSNTGELFF

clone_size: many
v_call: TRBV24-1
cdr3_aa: CATSQGTEAFF

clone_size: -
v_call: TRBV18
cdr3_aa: CASSPGRALSEQYF

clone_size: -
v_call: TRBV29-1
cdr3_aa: CSVRTLMNTEAFF

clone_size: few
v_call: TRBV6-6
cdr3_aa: CASSYSGAGNTEAFF

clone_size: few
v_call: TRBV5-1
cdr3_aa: CASSYVVGVGSTEAFF

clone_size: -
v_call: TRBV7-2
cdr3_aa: CASSFMTGADEKLFF

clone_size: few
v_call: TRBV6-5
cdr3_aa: CASSNNPGTGEQFF

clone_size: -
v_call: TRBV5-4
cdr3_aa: CASSSVLAGGHTQYF

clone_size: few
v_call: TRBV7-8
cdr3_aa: CASSLARMGYNEQFF

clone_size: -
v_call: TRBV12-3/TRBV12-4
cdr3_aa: CASSWDRVPRNTEAFF

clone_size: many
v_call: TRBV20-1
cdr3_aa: CSARRRGGETQYF

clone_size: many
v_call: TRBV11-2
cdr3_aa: CASSLGTSGGAEQFF

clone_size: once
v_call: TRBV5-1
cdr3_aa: CASSLTPPDLNSPLHF